This T cell receptor (beta chain) stems from a study of T cell repertoires in cytomegalovirus infection. Study at large: It can be stated that public TCR beta signatures indicated CMV infection as well as a matching HLA type. The study, taken as a whole, reports: There were HLA-C-restricted CMV-specific TCR beta clonotypes dominating the ex vivo response. Totalled public TCR beta family frequency picked out people who carried CMV plus the relevant HLA.

From the reads, TCRdb called clonotypes with MiXCR, one entry per CDR3 protein. The sample shows over 90,000 distinct CDR3 sequences, 15% to 20% of them seen only once. About this clonotype: Its antigen remains unknown.

Germline V gives CDR1 KGHSH, CDR2 LQKENI. V lost 5 bases and J lost 4, with 17 bases in between. This CDR3 is built from 15 residues. The clonotype was recovered from a human donor in good health (CMV status not recorded). Some clones in this sample may be carry-over from other donors' samples. This rearrangement joins TRBV18 to TRBJ1-1; TRBD1 is a possible D gene (6 bases). Input material: PBMCs. The CDR3 DNA reads as TGTGCCAGCTCAGAATCGTCAGGGGTACCCACTGAAGCTTTCTTT. Translating it yields CASSESSGVPTEAFF.